Given below is one T cell receptor (beta chain) in context. Its specificity is unknown. This entry is derived from a study of molecular identifiers for immune sequencing clone quantification. General study findings and limits: The sizes of highly expanded clones could be underestimated when identical TCR molecules share a barcode. Among 900,000 to 1,000,000 naive cells, spiked Jurkat TCR RNA from a single cell was reportedly detectable.

A CD8+CD4-CCR7+CD45RA+ gate was used to sort naive CD8 T cells. One entry per CDR3 protein results from TCRdb running MiXCR on the PCR reads. The table shows 8,800 or so distinct CDR3 sequences, with roughly 19% occurring only once. The CDR3 extends over 15 amino acids. The V and J ends lost 4 bases and 7 bases, in that order; junction bases with no gene match: 11. In germline, CDR1 is SGHDT, CDR2 YYEEEE. The J gene is TRBJ2-3, the V gene TRBV5-6; 8 bases are shared with TRBD2. Sequencing used naive CD8+ T cells from blood, with Jurkat cell RNA spiked in. Subset meaning: FACS-sorted CD8+CD4-CCR7+CD45RA+ naive T cells. The sequence was obtained from a human donor in good health. Some libraries in this study had Jurkat cell RNA spiked in. The CDR3 DNA reads as TGTGCCAGCAGCCCCCTTGCCGGGGGGGGAAATACGCAGTATTTT. Protein product: CASSPLAGGGNTQYF.